This TCR beta chain was observed in a study of regulatory T cells in long-lasting Graves disease. Whole-study context: Newly diagnosed Graves' patients had taken antithyroid drugs under 3 months.

This clonotype showed up many times. Researchers made TCR beta libraries by using iRepertoire HTBI primers and running Arm-PCR on CDR3 regions. TCRdb used MiXCR to reprocess the multiplex PCR reads, holding one entry per CDR3 protein. The sample includes 410,000 or so distinct CDR3 sequences, around 14% seen only once; the top ten take about a sixth. Time point meaning: newly diagnosed GD, antithyroid drugs for less than 3 months. The authors made the TCR library using RNA they extracted from PBMCs. The CDR3 spans 14 residues. CDR1 and CDR2 (germline): SGHKS, YYEKEE (reference sequence). Trimming cost V 0 bases and J 6 bases, with 13 bases left between them. These data were also reused for a study on T cells in Graves' hyperthyroidism and ophthalmopathy. Per that paper: With the HTBI primer set, the TCR CDR3 went through a first round of RT-PCR.

The gene calls are TRBV5-5 and TRBJ2-7; tentatively, D is TRBD2 (6 bases). This TCR came from a woman aged 30 to 39 with Graves disease. The sample consisted of peripheral blood mononuclear cells (PBMCs), taken at new diagnosis, from a patient treated with antithyroid drugs. The CDR3 DNA reads TGTGCCAGCAGCTTGGACGACGGGAGCAGCGAGCAGTACTTC. Translation: CASSLDDGSSEQYF.